The rows below give T cell receptor beta chains drawn from one sample of a study of blood T cells in healthy people across ages. TCRdb reprocessed the 5' RACE reads via MiXCR and lists one record per CDR3 protein. The sample records about 780,000 distinct CDR3 sequences, about 45% being singletons. The specimen was blood. Receptors originate from a man older than 75 in good health. Each CDR3 is given with its conserved first and last residue. A D gene is named only where the DNA matches it firmly. Expanded clones get a size class; other rows say once, few or many, or leave the size out.

J: TRBJ2-3
D: .
length: 15
size: few
V: TRBV9
DNA: TGTGCCAGCAGCCCCATTGATGGGGGCACAGATACGCAGTATTTT
CDR3: CASSPIDGGTDTQYF

J: TRBJ2-3
D: .
length: 16
size: .
V: TRBV10-1
DNA: TGCGCCAGCAGTGCCCTAGCGTCCACTAGCACAGATACGCAGTATTTT
CDR3: CASSALASTSTDTQYF

J: TRBJ2-5
D: TRBD2
length: 16
size: .
V: TRBV7-2
DNA: TGTGCCAGCAGCTTACAAGCGGGAGAGCTCCAAGAGACCCAGTACTTC
CDR3: CASSLQAGELQETQYF

J: TRBJ2-5
D: TRBD2
length: 17
size: few
V: TRBV10-3
DNA: TGTGCCATCAGCCGGACTAGCGGGAGGGCGGGTCAAGAGACCCAGTACTTC
CDR3: CAISRTSGRAGQETQYF

J: TRBJ2-7
D: .
length: 13
size: few
V: TRBV20-1
DNA: TGCAGTGCTAGAGATGTGATCCGCGGCGAGCAGTACTTC
CDR3: CSARDVIRGEQYF

J: TRBJ1-6
D: .
length: 17
size: few
V: TRBV20-1
DNA: TGCAGTGCTAGACCCTGGGGGGGGAGCTCCTATAATTCACCCCTCCACTTT
CDR3: CSARPWGGSSYNSPLHF

J: TRBJ2-1
D: TRBD2
length: 14
size: few
V: TRBV20-1
DNA: TGCAGTGCTCCCTCGGCGGGAGGGAGGAATGAGCAGTTCTTC
CDR3: CSAPSAGGRNEQFF

J: TRBJ2-7
D: .
length: 13
size: few
V: TRBV3-1
DNA: TGTGCCAGCAGCCAACAGGGGCCCTACGAGCAGTACTTC
CDR3: CASSQQGPYEQYF

J: TRBJ2-1
D: .
length: 15
size: .
V: TRBV6-1
DNA: TGTGCCAGCAGTGAAGACAGGGTTTCCTACAATGAGCAGTTCTTC
CDR3: CASSEDRVSYNEQFF

J: TRBJ2-1
D: .
length: 13
size: few
V: TRBV12-3/TRBV12-4
DNA: TGTGCCAGCAGTTTAGCGGAGGATGGCGAGCAGTTCTTC
CDR3: CASSLAEDGEQFF

J: TRBJ2-1
D: TRBD1
length: 13
size: .
V: TRBV2
DNA: TGTGCCGGGGGCGGACAGGTTTCGCAGACCCAGTTCTTC
CDR3: CAGGGQVSQTQFF

J: TRBJ2-7
D: .
length: 14
size: few
V: TRBV15
DNA: TGTGCCACCAGCTCAGCATCTGGGAATTACGAGCAGTACTTC
CDR3: CATSSASGNYEQYF

J: TRBJ1-2
D: .
length: 14
size: .
V: TRBV9
DNA: TGTGCCAGCAGCGTAGATCAGGATCGCTATGGCTACACCTTC
CDR3: CASSVDQDRYGYTF

J: TRBJ2-4
D: .
length: 11
size: .
V: TRBV20-1
DNA: TGCAGTGCTTTGGACACCCCGGAGCAGTACTTC
CDR3: CSALDTPEQYF

J: TRBJ2-5
D: TRBD2
length: 15
size: .
V: TRBV14
DNA: TGTGCCAGCAGCCTTACAGCGGGAGGAGGAGAGACCCAGTACTTC
CDR3: CASSLTAGGGETQYF

J: TRBJ2-7
D: TRBD1
length: 13
size: .
V: TRBV29-1
DNA: TGCAGCGTCGGAGAGACAGGGTTTGCTGAGCAGTACTTC
CDR3: CSVGETGFAEQYF

J: TRBJ1-5
D: .
length: 14
size: .
V: TRBV4-1
DNA: TGCGCCAGCAGCCAACGGGGCGCGGTTCAGCCCCAGCATTTT
CDR3: CASSQRGAVQPQHF

J: TRBJ1-6
D: .
length: 15
size: .
V: TRBV4-2
DNA: TGTGCCAGCAGCCAAGAAGGGGTTGGTAATTCACCCCTCCACTTT
CDR3: CASSQEGVGNSPLHF

J: TRBJ2-3
D: TRBD1
length: 16
size: .
V: TRBV20-1
DNA: TGCAGTGCTAGACGATCCCCCACAGGGGTAGCAGATACGCAGTATTTT
CDR3: CSARRSPTGVADTQYF

J: TRBJ1-4
D: .
length: 13
size: few
V: TRBV2
DNA: TGTGCCAGCAGTGGGGACTATAATGAAAAACTGTTTTTT
CDR3: CASSGDYNEKLFF

J: TRBJ2-1
D: TRBD1
length: 20
size: many
V: TRBV4-1
DNA: TGCGCCAGCAGCCCCGGTGGCGCCGCCACAGGGGGCGCAGTCTACAATGAGCAGTTCTTC
CDR3: CASSPGGAATGGAVYNEQFF

J: TRBJ2-2
D: TRBD2
length: 15
size: .
V: TRBV12-3/TRBV12-4
DNA: TGTGCCAGCAGTCCTAGCGGGAGTTCTACCGGGGAGCTGTTTTTT
CDR3: CASSPSGSSTGELFF

J: TRBJ2-7
D: TRBD2
length: 18
size: few
V: TRBV4-2
DNA: TGTGCCAGCAGCGCGGTATTACGCGGGACTAGATTCTTCCCTGAGCAGTACTTC
CDR3: CASSAVLRGTRFFPEQYF

J: TRBJ1-6
D: .
length: 11
size: .
V: TRBV9
DNA: TGTGCCAGCAGCACACAGGGTCCCCTCCACTTT
CDR3: CASSTQGPLHF

J: TRBJ2-7
D: .
length: 12
size: .
V: TRBV7-2
DNA: TGTGCCACCCGACGGGGAACCTACGAGCAGTACTTC
CDR3: CATRRGTYEQYF

J: TRBJ2-1
D: TRBD2
length: 15
size: once
V: TRBV7-3
DNA: TGTGCCAGCAGCTCTAGCGGGAGGTCATACAATGAGCAGTTCTTC
CDR3: CASSSSGRSYNEQFF

J: TRBJ2-6
D: .
length: 14
size: few
V: TRBV29-1
DNA: TGCAGCGTGGGGGCCTCGGCAGGGGCCAACGTCCTGACTTTC
CDR3: CSVGASAGANVLTF

J: TRBJ2-3
D: .
length: 15
size: .
V: TRBV30
DNA: TGTGCCTGGACCCCCGGAAGCGCTGCTCTCGATACGCAGTATTTT
CDR3: CAWTPGSAALDTQYF

J: TRBJ2-6
D: .
length: 15
size: .
V: TRBV6-2/TRBV6-3
DNA: TGTGCCAGCAACGACCGTTTCTCTGGGGCCAACGTCATGACTTTC
CDR3: CASNDRFSGANVMTF

J: TRBJ2-7
D: TRBD2
length: 14
size: few
V: TRBV12-3/TRBV12-4
DNA: TGTGCCAGCAGTTCAAGCGGGAGCGTTTACGAGCAGTACTTC
CDR3: CASSSSGSVYEQYF

J: TRBJ2-5
D: .
length: 14
size: .
V: TRBV5-1
DNA: TGCGCCAGCAGCCCTACCCTTACCCAGGAGACCCAGTACTTC
CDR3: CASSPTLTQETQYF

J: TRBJ2-4
D: TRBD2
length: 17
size: few
V: TRBV6-2/TRBV6-3
DNA: TGTGCCAGCAGTTACTCGATAGCGGGTGCAGCCAAAAACATTCAGTACTTC
CDR3: CASSYSIAGAAKNIQYF

J: TRBJ2-7
D: TRBD2
length: 13
size: .
V: TRBV29-1
DNA: TGCAGCGTCCTTAGCGGGAGAGTCTACGAGCAGTACTTC
CDR3: CSVLSGRVYEQYF

J: TRBJ2-7
D: TRBD1
length: 14
size: .
V: TRBV9
DNA: TGTGCCAGCAGCCCCGGACAGGGGAGAGACGAGCAGAACTTC
CDR3: CASSPGQGRDEQNF

J: TRBJ2-2
D: TRBD2
length: 19
size: .
V: TRBV6-5
DNA: TGTGCCAGCAGTTACTTAGGACTAGCGGGAGACCCGAACACCGGGGAGCTGTTTTTT
CDR3: CASSYLGLAGDPNTGELFF

J: TRBJ2-7
D: .
length: 14
size: few
V: TRBV20-1
DNA: TGCAGTGGCAGGCGGACAAGGTTAACCTACGAGCAGTACTTC
CDR3: CSGRRTRLTYEQYF

J: TRBJ2-3
D: .
length: 14
size: few
V: TRBV7-3
DNA: TGTGCCAGCAGCTTAAGTCATACCACAGATACGCAGTATTTT
CDR3: CASSLSHTTDTQYF

J: TRBJ2-7
D: TRBD2
length: 15
size: .
V: TRBV29-1
DNA: TGCAGCGTTGGGCTAGCGGGAGGGAGCTCCTACGAGCAGTACTTC
CDR3: CSVGLAGGSSYEQYF

J: TRBJ2-7
D: .
length: 17
size: few
V: TRBV21-1
DNA: TGTGCCAGCAGCAAAAGGGGAACAGGGCGAAGTCTCTACGAGCAGTACTTC
CDR3: CASSKRGTGRSLYEQYF

J: TRBJ2-7
D: TRBD2
length: 15
size: .
V: TRBV5-1
DNA: TGCGCCAGCGGCCGAGGACTAGCGGGTTTCTACGAGCAGTACTTC
CDR3: CASGRGLAGFYEQYF

J: TRBJ1-5
D: .
length: 15
size: .
V: TRBV2
DNA: TGTGCCAGCAGTGCCGGGAACCCATATATCCAGCCCCAGCATTTT
CDR3: CASSAGNPYIQPQHF

J: TRBJ2-7
D: TRBD1
length: 17
size: .
V: TRBV6-1
DNA: TGTGCCAGCAGTGAAGAAAGGTGGGGTCAGGGGGCTTACGAGCAGTACTTC
CDR3: CASSEERWGQGAYEQYF

J: TRBJ1-2
D: .
length: 15
size: .
V: TRBV5-1
DNA: TGCGCCAGCAGCTTGGGAGGTTTCAGGGTGTATGGCTACACCTTC
CDR3: CASSLGGFRVYGYTF

J: TRBJ2-1
D: TRBD1
length: 15
size: .
V: TRBV7-2
DNA: TGTGCCAGCAGCTTTGCGGGACAGGGGGTTGGTGAGCAGTTCTTC
CDR3: CASSFAGQGVGEQFF

J: TRBJ2-7
D: TRBD1
length: 13
size: many
V: TRBV29-1
DNA: TGCAGCGTTGTATGGACAGGGCATGAGGAGCAGTACTTC
CDR3: CSVVWTGHEEQYF